These 9 T cell receptor beta chains came from one sample sequenced in a study of OX40 agonist ivuxolimab in advanced cancers. Measured with immunoSEQ multiplex PCR; TCRdb has only the in-frame clones, and not every one. The sample holds about 59,000 clones, about 87% seen once. Here the sequenced sample was CD4+ or CD8+ T cells sorted from blood, taken in a trial of the OX40 agonist ivuxolimab. All receptors derive from an adult with an advanced solid tumor such as melanoma, head and neck, liver or kidney cancer.

This chain connects TRBV19 to TRBJ2-7; the D gene could be TRBD1 or TRBD2 (5 bases each). The CDR3 is 15 amino acids. Germline loops: CDR1 LNHDA, CDR2 SQIVND (reference sequence). Trimming pared 3 bases from V and 0 bases from J, leaving 12 bases between. CDR3 region: CASSIQDTSSYEQYF. Written as DNA, the CDR3 is TGTGCCAGTAGTATTCAGGACACTAGCTCCTACGAGCAGTACTTC.

The chain links TRBV6-1 to TRBJ2-7; no firm D call. The CDR3 consists of 14 residues. Germline V gene lookup returns CDR1 MNHNS and CDR2 SASEGT. V was cut by 1 base and J by 0 bases, with 7 bases left in between. The chain's CDR3 is CASSEGGTSYEQYF. For the CDR3, the DNA is TGTGCCAGCAGTGAAGGTGGCACCTCCTACGAGCAGTACTTC.

The chain carries TRBV6-6 and TRBJ2-1; D unclear. CDR3 length: 14 residues. The V end was cut by 4 bases, the J end by 7 bases, with 14 bases between. The germline V gene has CDR1 MNHNY and CDR2 SVGAGI (reference sequence). CDR3 sequence: CASSSATLGNEQFF. CDR3 bases: TGTGCCAGCAGTTCGGCTACGTTGGGGAATGAGCAGTTCTTC.

The chain links TRBV7-9 to TRBJ1-1; TRBD1 matches 7 bases. V gave up 1 base and J gave up 0 bases; unmatched junction bases: 14. CDR3 length: 19 amino acids. The germline V gene encodes CDR1 SEHNR and CDR2 FQNEAQ (reference sequence). DNA of the CDR3: TGTGCCAGCAGCTTAGGAATGTCAGGGGGGAAGGGATTGAACACTGAAGCTTTCTTT. It specifies CASSLGMSGGKGLNTEAFF.

Written as DNA, the CDR3 is TGTGCCAGCAGCTTGGAGGCCAGGGCTAACTATGGCTACACCTTC. As protein: CASSLEARANYGYTF. The genes are TRBV5-4 and TRBJ1-2; perhaps TRBD1 as D (5 bases). CDR3 length: 15 amino acids. Per germline, CDR1 SGHNT and CDR2 YYREEE (reference sequence). V lost 0 bases, J lost 0 bases, and 9 bases lay in between.

The chain couples TRBV18 to TRBJ2-2, with D possibly being TRBD2 (6 bases). V lost 6 bases to trimming and J lost 3 bases, with 11 bases between them. In germline, CDR1 is KGHSH, CDR2 LQKENI. The CDR3 has 14 residues. CDR3 nucleotide sequence: TGTGCCAGCTCCAGGAGGGAATACACCGGGGAGCTGTTTTTT. Protein: CASSRREYTGELFF.

The chain has TRBV19 and TRBJ2-6, with TRBD1 as a possible D gene (6 bases). CDR1 is LNHDA and CDR2 is SQIVND in the germline V gene (reference sequence). This CDR3 has 15 amino acids. The V end lost 8 bases, the J end lost 4 bases, and 15 bases lay between the germline ends. The CDR3 protein is CASGTPSPGANVLTF. CDR3 nucleotide sequence: TGTGCCAGTGGGACACCAAGTCCGGGGGCCAACGTCCTGACTTTC. Combining the CDR3 with reference TRBV19 and TRBJ2-6 gives the whole variable domain DGGITQSPKYLFRKEGQNVTLSCEQNLNHDAMYWYRQDPGQGLRLIYYSQIVNDFQKGDIAEGYSVSREKKESFPLTVTSAQKNPTAFYLCASGTPSPGANVLTFGAGSRLTVL.

This chain joins TRBV5-4 and TRBJ2-5; possible D gene TRBD2, 7 bases. This CDR3 has 16 residues. Trimming left V 4 bases short and J 6 bases short, with 22 bases between. Per germline, CDR1 SGHNT and CDR2 YYREEE (reference sequence). Written as DNA, the CDR3 is TGTGCCAGCAGCCCCAAGGGGGGGAAGTTCTTGAAGACCCAGTACTTC. Amino acids: CASSPKGGKFLKTQYF.

The chain couples TRBV18 to TRBJ2-1; 11 nucleotides match TRBD2. The germline V gene has CDR1 KGHSH and CDR2 LQKENI. This CDR3 contains 19 residues. V lost 3 bases and J lost 0; bases outside the gene matches: 10. This CDR3 is CASSPQNSGGAFSYNEQFF. In DNA, the CDR3 is TGTGCCAGCTCACCCCAAAATAGCGGGGGGGCTTTCTCCTACAATGAGCAGTTCTTC.